This T cell receptor beta chain comes out of a study of blood T cell repertoires in COVID-19. Here immunoSEQ multiplex PCR was the method, and the copy in TCRdb shows in-frame clones only, minus some. The sample has about 170,000 clones; around 82% are singletons. Trimming removed 3 bases from V and 5 bases from J; junction bases left unmatched: 6. This CDR3 contains 17 residues. Per germline, CDR1 MDHEN and CDR2 SYDVKM. The sequencing input was PBMCs or T cells enriched from blood (not recorded which). The TCR was taken from a woman aged 50 to 65 in a cohort exposed to, infected with or recovered from COVID-19 (not recorded which). This chain uses TRBV28 with TRBJ2-1, with 14 bases that match TRBD2. CDR3 in amino acids: CASSFGLAGGLNNEQFF. CDR3 coding DNA: TGTGCCAGCAGTTTCGGACTAGCGGGAGGCCTAAACAATGAGCAGTTCTTC.